The 13 T cell receptor beta chains presented below share a single source sample, sequenced in a study of T-cell reconstitution after alpha-beta-depleted transplantation in children. Unique molecular identifiers were incorporated when the TCRbeta library was constructed. From the PCR reads, TCRdb called clonotypes with MiXCR, one entry per CDR3 protein. The repertoire holds 450,000 to 600,000 distinct CDR3 sequences, with approximately 12% as singletons. The sequences come from PBMCs, mostly from graft donor cells, collected 360 days after TCRalphabeta/CD19-depleted stem cell transplant. These TCRs come from a male patient younger than 18 who had a stem cell transplant for acute myeloid leukemia, so the T cells may come from the graft donor.

The rearrangement joins TRBV20-1 to TRBJ2-5, with 12 bases matching TRBD2. Losses at the gene ends were 7 bases for V and 5 bases for J; bases not matched to a gene: 26. Germline CDR1 is DFQATT and CDR2 is SNEGSKA (reference sequence). This CDR3 spans 20 amino acids. The CDR3 protein is CSVNRPEFFLAGGWGETQYF. In DNA form, the CDR3 reads TGCAGTGTCAACCGCCCAGAATTTTTCCTAGCGGGAGGGTGGGGGGAGACCCAGTACTTC.

This clonotype appeared a few times. The chain employs TRBV7-8 and TRBJ2-7; tentative D call: TRBD2 (5 bases). CDR1 SGHVS and CDR2 FQNEAQ come from the germline V gene. V was clipped by 4 bases and J by 1 base, with 17 bases between them. CDR3 size: 16 residues. CDR3 sequence: CASSSRIAGLSYEQYF. In nucleotides, the CDR3 is TGTGCCAGCAGCTCAAGAATAGCCGGACTTTCCTACGAGCAGTACTTC.

This clonotype was seen many times. The J gene is TRBJ1-6, the V gene TRBV27, with D possibly TRBD1 on 5 matching bases. The CDR3 extends over 14 amino acids. Germline CDR1 is MNHEY and CDR2 is SMNVEV (reference sequence). V shed 7 bases and J shed 10 bases, with 17 bases lying between them. The CDR3 loop is CASNSRGQWSPLHF. As DNA, the CDR3 is TGTGCCAGCAATTCCCGGGGCCAGTGGTCACCCCTCCACTTT.

This clonotype appeared a few times. V gene TRBV27 combines with J gene TRBJ2-1, with 7 bases fitting TRBD2. The germline gives CDR1 MNHEY, CDR2 SMNVEV (reference sequence). There are 14 residues in the CDR3. V dropped 5 bases and J dropped 7; count of bases not matched to a gene: 8. The CDR3 coding sequence is TGTGCCAGCAGTGGACTAGGGCTAGCAAATGAGCAGTTCTTC. Amino acid sequence: CASSGLGLANEQFF.

V gene TRBV5-1 combines with J gene TRBJ1-2, with D unclear. Germline V gene sequence: CDR1 SGHRS, CDR2 YFSETQ. With 0 bases removed from V and 3 bases from J, the gap between germline ends came to 6 bases. The CDR3 spans 13 residues. The CDR3 DNA follows: TGCGCCAGCAGCTTGGGGCCGGACTATGGCTACACCTTC. Its protein product is CASSLGPDYGYTF.

This clonotype was counted ten times or more. The rearrangement joins TRBV4-3 to TRBJ2-2; 13 bases agree with TRBD2. The CDR3 consists of 17 residues. The germline V gene has CDR1 LGHNA and CDR2 YSLEER. After removal of 4 bases from V and 6 bases from J, the junction contained 8 bases not matched to a gene. Here the CDR3 reads CASSPRLAGGGSGELFF. In DNA, the CDR3 is TGCGCCAGCAGCCCACGACTAGCGGGGGGCGGGTCCGGGGAGCTGTTTTTT.

This clonotype was seen a few times. The chain has TRBV29-1 and TRBJ2-7, with 9 bases fitting TRBD1. Germline trimming cut 6 bases from V and 3 bases from J; bases unmatched to any gene: 9. This CDR3 is 14 amino acids long. Looked up from germline, CDR1 is SQVTM and CDR2 is ANQGSEA. CDR3 region: CSVAITGGIYEQYF. CDR3 bases: TGCAGCGTGGCAATCACAGGGGGCATCTACGAGCAGTACTTC.

Ten or more counts support this clonotype. V and J are TRBV12-3 or TRBV12-4 and TRBJ2-7; D not resolved. The CDR3 is 11 residues long. With 2 bases removed from V and 4 bases from J, the gap between germline ends came to 3 bases. CDR3 nucleotides: TGTGCCAGCAGTTTAAAGTACGAGCAGTACTTC. This translates into CASSLKYEQYF.

The DNA of the CDR3 is TGCAGTGCTACCGGGACTAGCCTATACGAGCAGTACTTC. Its translation: CSATGTSLYEQYF. The chain joins TRBV20-1 to TRBJ2-7; 9 bases map to TRBD2. This CDR3 is 13 amino acids long. Germline CDR1 and CDR2: DFQATT and SNEGSKA (reference sequence). V was pared by 4 bases and J by 4 bases, with 5 bases of the junction left unmatched.

This chain links TRBV7-3 with TRBJ2-7; 12 nucleotides line up with TRBD2. After removal of 5 bases from V and 1 base from J, the junction contained 15 bases not matched to a gene. Germline CDR1 is SGHTA and CDR2 is FQGTGA. CDR3 length: 19 amino acids. Here the CDR3 reads CASSIGPTSGRLDSYEQYF. CDR3 nucleotides: TGTGCCAGCAGCATCGGACCCACTAGCGGGAGGTTAGATTCCTACGAGCAGTACTTC.

This clonotype showed up many times. DNA of the CDR3: TGTGCCAGCAGTTTCCCAGGAGTCGAAATAAGGAATGAGCAGTTCTTC. This codes for CASSFPGVEIRNEQFF. V and J are TRBV28 and TRBJ2-1; D ambiguous. The CDR3 extends over 16 amino acids. Trimming left V 3 bases short and J 7 bases short, with 19 bases between. Germline V CDR1 and CDR2: MDHEN, SYDVKM. Drawing the rest from reference TRBV28 and TRBJ2-1, the complete variable domain is DVKVTQSSRYLVKRTGEKVFLECVQDMDHENMFWYRQDPGLGLRLIYFSYDVKMKEKGDIPEGYSVSREKKERFSLILESASTNQTSMYLCASSFPGVEIRNEQFFGPGTRLTVL.

The chain is built from TRBV18 and TRBJ2-4; D remains unclear. CDR1 KGHSH and CDR2 LQKENI come from the germline V gene. V was pared by 1 base and J by 3 bases, with 7 bases between. The CDR3 contains 14 residues. The CDR3 DNA follows: TGTGCCAGCTCACCACAGGACGGCAAAAACATTCAGTACTTC. It encodes CASSPQDGKNIQYF.

In its sample, this clonotype was seen a few times. The V and J genes are TRBV13 and TRBJ2-7; D is uncertain. The CDR3 length is 13 residues. The V gene's germline CDR1 is PRHDT and CDR2 FYEKMQ (reference sequence). V was clipped by 5 bases and J by 1 base, with 9 bases between them. The CDR3, as DNA: TGTGCCAGCAGCCCCGATAAATCCTACGAGCAGTACTTC. It yields the protein CASSPDKSYEQYF.